The present T cell receptor (beta chain) was sequenced within a study of T cell responses to AZD1222 COVID-19 vaccine. Pooled in the analysis were second doses at about 4 or about 12 weeks. Sequenced by immunoSEQ multiplex PCR; TCRdb stores in-frame clones only, minus some. The sample has 90,000 to 120,000 clones, nearly 90% seen once; the top ten hold 4.8%. Germline V gene sequence: CDR1 LGHDT, CDR2 YNNKEL (reference sequence). The CDR3 spans 15 residues. V was trimmed by 1 base and J by 1 base, leaving 7 bases between them. This chain links TRBV3-1 (or the pseudogene TRBV3-2) with TRBJ2-2; D is unresolved. This material consisted of peripheral blood, taken 28 days after the second AZD1222 dose. This sequence originates from an adult who received the AZD1222 COVID-19 vaccine. The CDR3 DNA sequence: TGTGCCAGCAGCCAAGTTCTCCTGAACACCGGGGAGCTGTTTTTT. Protein sequence: CASSQVLLNTGELFF.